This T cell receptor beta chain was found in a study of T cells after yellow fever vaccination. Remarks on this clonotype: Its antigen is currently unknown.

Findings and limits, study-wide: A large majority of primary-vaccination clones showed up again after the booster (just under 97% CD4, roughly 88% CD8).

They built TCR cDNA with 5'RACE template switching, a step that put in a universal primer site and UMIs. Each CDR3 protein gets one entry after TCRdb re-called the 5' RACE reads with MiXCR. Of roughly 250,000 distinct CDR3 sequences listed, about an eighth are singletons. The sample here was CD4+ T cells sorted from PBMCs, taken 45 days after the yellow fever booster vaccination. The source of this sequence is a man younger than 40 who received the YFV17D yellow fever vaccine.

The CDR3 here is CASSLSIPGTDTQYF. Written as DNA, the CDR3 is TGTGCCAGCAGTTTAAGTATTCCAGGCACAGATACGCAGTATTTT. The chain couples TRBV12-3 or TRBV12-4 to TRBJ2-3; D is unresolved. The CDR3 has 15 residues. V was trimmed by 2 bases and J by 1 base, leaving 10 bases between them.